Listed below are T cell receptor beta chains from one sample, sequenced in a study of T cells in Graves' hyperthyroidism and ophthalmopathy. TCRdb passed the multiplex PCR reads through MiXCR, listing each CDR3 protein once. This sample carries 600,000 to 800,000 distinct CDR3 sequences, around 40% of them seen once, and the ten largest clones take around 30%. Specimen: blood. Source of these receptors: a woman aged 40 to 50 with Graves' hyperthyroidism. CDR3s include the opening cysteine and the closing phenylalanine or tryptophan. The D gene is left open where the match is weak. Clone size is shown for a subset of rows, as once, few, many or a class of expanded clone.

TRBD2	many	TRBJ2-7	TRBV19	TGTGCCAGTAGTATGACTAGCGGAACGGAATCCTACGAGCAGTACTTC	CASSMTSGTESYEQYF
.	many	TRBJ1-1	TRBV29-1	TGCAGCGTTATTTCAGGACTGAACACTGAAGCTTTCTTT	CSVISGLNTEAFF
.	once	TRBJ2-7	TRBV10-3	TGTGCCTGCACCTATCGGGACTCCCAGGGAGGCGAGCAGTACTTC	CACTYRDSQGGEQYF
TRBD1	many	TRBJ1-6	TRBV2	TGTGCCAGCAGTGGCGACAGGGGCCATAATTCACCCCTCCACTTT	CASSGDRGHNSPLHF
.	few	TRBJ2-5	TRBV28	TGTGCCACCCGGGTGGAGGGGCGAGAGACCCAGTACTTC	CATRVEGRETQYF
.	many	TRBJ1-3	TRBV15	TGTGCCACCAGCAGAGACCCAGCGGATGGAAACACCATATATTTT	CATSRDPADGNTIYF
.	few	TRBJ1-2	TRBV7-2	TGTGCCAGCAGCCCTCGACGGGTCCCCAATAACTATGGCTACACCTTC	CASSPRRVPNNYGYTF
TRBD1	.	TRBJ2-7	TRBV7-2	TGTGCCAGCAGCCTAGTGTGGGACAGGAACTACGAGCAGTACTTC	CASSLVWDRNYEQYF
TRBD1	many	TRBJ1-1	TRBV20-1	TGCAGTGCTACTCGGACAGGGGGAAACACTGAAGCTTTCTTT	CSATRTGGNTEAFF
TRBD1	.	TRBJ1-4	TRBV7-4	TGCGCCAGCCGACGGACAGGCACCAATGAAAAACTGTTTTTT	CASRRTGTNEKLFF
.	many	TRBJ1-6	TRBV7-3	TGTGCCAGCAGCCGTTCAGGGCGTTCACCCCTCCACTTT	CASSRSGRSPLHF
.	.	TRBJ1-4	TRBV7-8	TGTGCCAGCAGCTTAGTTCGGCAACCAACTAATGAAGAACTGTTTTTT	CASSLVRQPTNEELFF
.	many	TRBJ1-2	TRBV7-2	TGTGCCAGCAGCGCCGCGTGGGATGGCTACACCTTC	CASSAAWDGYTF
.	.	TRBJ1-1	TRBV5-8	TGTGCCAGCAGCTTACACAGCGCGGGAACTGAAGCTTTCTTT	CASSLHSAGTEAFF
TRBD1	.	TRBJ2-7	TRBV7-8	TGTGCCAGCAGTGAAAATACCGGGACAGTAATCCACGAGCAGTACTTC	CASSENTGTVIHEQYF
.	.	TRBJ1-1	TRBV7-2	TGTGCCAGCAGCCCCTGGACGCTTTCCACTGAAGCTTTCTTT	CASSPWTLSTEAFF
.	many	TRBJ1-6	TRBV10-3	TGTGCCATCATACTAGAAAGCTCCTATAATTCACCCCTCCACTTT	CAIILESSYNSPLHF
.	.	TRBJ1-5	TRBV2	TGTGCCAGCAGTTTACCTAGAACAGGGTTTGGTCAGCCCCAGCATTTT	CASSLPRTGFGQPQHF
.	many	TRBJ1-2	TRBV10-3	TGTGCCATCAGTGGCGGAGCCAGTAACTATGGCTACACCTTC	CAISGGASNYGYTF
.	.	TRBJ2-3	TRBV14	TGTGCCAGCAGCCACGCAGATACGCAGTATTTT	CASSHADTQYF